This TCR beta chain comes out of a study of vaccination and CD4 T cells after COVID-19. In the study overall: Cultures serving as controls received a peptide pool (CEFX or HIV-1 Nef) or no peptide.

This CDR3 has 15 residues. Trimming took 6 bases from V and 3 from J, leaving 12 bases between them. Germline loops: CDR1 KGHSH, CDR2 LQKENI. The treatment: approximately 10-day PBMC culture with coronavirus spike peptide pools or control peptides (ViraFEST assay). As for this clonotype: Its antigen is not identified.

Researchers used the Oncomine TCR Beta short-read assay to sequence DNA from cultured CD4+ T cells. TCRdb used MiXCR to reprocess the PCR reads, holding one entry per CDR3 protein. The sample contains some 3,900 distinct CDR3 sequences, roughly 15% of which appear only once. The sequenced sample was CD4+ T cells from blood, cultured in vitro. The rearrangement uses TRBV18 and TRBJ1-6; D gene unclear. This receptor was obtained from a human donor who had recovered from COVID-19. CDR3 in amino acids: CASSPGTSYNSPLHF. The CDR3 nucleotides read TGTGCCAGCTCCCCAGGAACTAGCTATAATTCACCCCTCCACTTT.